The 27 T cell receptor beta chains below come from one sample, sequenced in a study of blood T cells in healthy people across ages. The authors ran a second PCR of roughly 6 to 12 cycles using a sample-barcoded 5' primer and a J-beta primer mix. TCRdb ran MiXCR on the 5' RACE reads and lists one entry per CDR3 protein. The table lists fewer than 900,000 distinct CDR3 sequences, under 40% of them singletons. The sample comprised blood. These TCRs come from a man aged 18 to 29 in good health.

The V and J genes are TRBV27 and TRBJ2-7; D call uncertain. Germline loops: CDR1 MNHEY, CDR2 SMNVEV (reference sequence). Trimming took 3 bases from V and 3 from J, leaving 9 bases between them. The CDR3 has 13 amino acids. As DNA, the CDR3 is TGTGCCAGCAGTTTGCGTGAGGTCTACGAGCAGTACTTC. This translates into CASSLREVYEQYF.

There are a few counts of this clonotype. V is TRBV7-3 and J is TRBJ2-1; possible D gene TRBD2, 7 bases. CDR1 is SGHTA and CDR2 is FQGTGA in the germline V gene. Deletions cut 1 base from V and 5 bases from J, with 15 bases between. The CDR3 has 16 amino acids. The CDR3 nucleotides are TGTGCCAGCAGCTTAATAAGGGGGGGGCCGAACAATGAGCAGTTCTTC. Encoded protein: CASSLIRGGPNNEQFF.

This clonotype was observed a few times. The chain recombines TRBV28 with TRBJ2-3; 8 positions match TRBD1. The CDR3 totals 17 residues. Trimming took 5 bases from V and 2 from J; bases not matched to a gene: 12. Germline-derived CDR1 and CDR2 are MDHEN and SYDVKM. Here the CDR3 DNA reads TGTGCCAGCAGTGACGGACAGGGCCGAGAACTCACAGATACGCAGTATTTT. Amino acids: CASSDGQGRELTDTQYF.

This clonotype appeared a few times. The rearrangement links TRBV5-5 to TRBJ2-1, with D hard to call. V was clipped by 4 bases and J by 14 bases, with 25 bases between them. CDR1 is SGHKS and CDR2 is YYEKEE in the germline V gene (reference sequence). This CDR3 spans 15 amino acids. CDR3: CASSTARLAGLSEFF. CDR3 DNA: TGTGCCAGCAGCACGGCCAGACTGGCCGGGCTAAGCGAGTTCTTC.

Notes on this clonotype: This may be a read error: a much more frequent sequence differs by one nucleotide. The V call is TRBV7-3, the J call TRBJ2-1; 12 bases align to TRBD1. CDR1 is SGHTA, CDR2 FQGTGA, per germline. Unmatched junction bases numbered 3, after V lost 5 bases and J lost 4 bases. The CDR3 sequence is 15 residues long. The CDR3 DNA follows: TGTGCCAGCAGCATGGGACAGGGGGCTTACAATGAGCAGTTCTTC. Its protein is CASSMGQGAYNEQFF.

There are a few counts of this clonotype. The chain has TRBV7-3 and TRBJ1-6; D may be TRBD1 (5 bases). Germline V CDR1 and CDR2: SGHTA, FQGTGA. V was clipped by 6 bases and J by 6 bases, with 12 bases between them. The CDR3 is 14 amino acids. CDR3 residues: CASRQDSRNSPLHF. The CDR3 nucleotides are TGTGCCAGCAGACAAGACAGCCGTAATTCACCCCTCCACTTT.

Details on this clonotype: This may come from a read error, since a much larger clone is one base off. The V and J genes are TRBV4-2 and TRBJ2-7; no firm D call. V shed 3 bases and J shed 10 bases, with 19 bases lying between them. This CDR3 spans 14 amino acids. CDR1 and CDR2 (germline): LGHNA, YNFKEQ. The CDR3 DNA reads TGTGCCAGCAGCCATGATTGGGCAACAGAGATCCAGTACTTC. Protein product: CASSHDWATEIQYF.

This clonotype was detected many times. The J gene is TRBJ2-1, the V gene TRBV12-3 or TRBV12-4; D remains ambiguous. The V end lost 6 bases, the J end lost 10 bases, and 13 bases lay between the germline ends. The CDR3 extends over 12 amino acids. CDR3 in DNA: TGTGCCAGCAGGCCATCGGTGGACGAGCAGTTCTTC. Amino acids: CASRPSVDEQFF.

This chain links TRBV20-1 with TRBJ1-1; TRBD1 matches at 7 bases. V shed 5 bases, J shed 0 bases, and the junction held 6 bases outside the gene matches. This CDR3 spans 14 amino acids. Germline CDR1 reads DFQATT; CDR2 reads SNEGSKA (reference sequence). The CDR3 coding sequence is TGCAGTGCTCCTTCGGGACAGCTGAACACTGAAGCTTTCTTT. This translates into CSAPSGQLNTEAFF.

The CDR3 nucleotides read TGCAGTGCTAGAGATGGGACCCGGCGGTTCTTC. Translation: CSARDGTRRFF. The chain links TRBV20-1 to TRBJ2-1; D is possibly TRBD1 or TRBD2 (5 bases each). Trimming took 0 bases from V and 15 from J, leaving 12 bases between them. This CDR3 has 11 amino acids. Germline loops: CDR1 DFQATT, CDR2 SNEGSKA (reference sequence).

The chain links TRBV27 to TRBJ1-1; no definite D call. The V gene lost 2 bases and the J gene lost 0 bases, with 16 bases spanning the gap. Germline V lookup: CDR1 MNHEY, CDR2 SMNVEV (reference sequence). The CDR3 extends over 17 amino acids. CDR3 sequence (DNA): TGTGCCAGCAGTTTAGCCAGCCCCGTCCGGATGAACACTGAAGCTTTCTTT. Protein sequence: CASSLASPVRMNTEAFF.

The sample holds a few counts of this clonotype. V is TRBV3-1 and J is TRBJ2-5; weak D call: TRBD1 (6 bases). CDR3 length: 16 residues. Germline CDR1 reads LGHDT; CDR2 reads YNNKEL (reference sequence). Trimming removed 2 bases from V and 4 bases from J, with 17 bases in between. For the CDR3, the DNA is TGTGCCAGCAGCCAACGGATGAACAGGGCCGTAGAGACCCAGTACTTC. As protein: CASSQRMNRAVETQYF.

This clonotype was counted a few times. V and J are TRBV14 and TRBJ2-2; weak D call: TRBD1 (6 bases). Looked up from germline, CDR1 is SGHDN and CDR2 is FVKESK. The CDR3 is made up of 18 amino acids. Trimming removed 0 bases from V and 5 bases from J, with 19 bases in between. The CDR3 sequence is CASSQDGPGDRGTGELFF. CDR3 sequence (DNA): TGTGCCAGCAGCCAAGATGGGCCAGGGGATCGGGGAACCGGGGAGCTGTTTTTT.

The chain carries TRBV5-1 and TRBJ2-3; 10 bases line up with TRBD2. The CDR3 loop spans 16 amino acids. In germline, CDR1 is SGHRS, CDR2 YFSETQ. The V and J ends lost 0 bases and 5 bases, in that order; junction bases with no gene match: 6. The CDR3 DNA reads TGCGCCAGCAGCTTGGGAAGCGGGGGGGCCGGAGATACGCAGTATTTT. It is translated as CASSLGSGGAGDTQYF.

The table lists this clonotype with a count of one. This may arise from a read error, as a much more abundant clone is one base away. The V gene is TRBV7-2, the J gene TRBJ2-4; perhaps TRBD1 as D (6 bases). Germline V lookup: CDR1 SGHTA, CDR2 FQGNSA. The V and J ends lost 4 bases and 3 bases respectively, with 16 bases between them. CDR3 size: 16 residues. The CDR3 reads CASSSRGRRGKNIQYF. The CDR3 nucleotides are TGTGCCAGCAGCTCCAGGGGCAGACGAGGCAAAAACATTCAGTACTTC.

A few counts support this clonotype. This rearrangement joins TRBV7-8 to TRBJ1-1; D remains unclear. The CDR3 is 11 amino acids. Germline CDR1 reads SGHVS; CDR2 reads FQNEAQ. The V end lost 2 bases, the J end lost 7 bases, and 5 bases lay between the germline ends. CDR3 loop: CASSLNLEAFF. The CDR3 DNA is TGTGCCAGCAGCTTAAACCTTGAAGCTTTCTTT.

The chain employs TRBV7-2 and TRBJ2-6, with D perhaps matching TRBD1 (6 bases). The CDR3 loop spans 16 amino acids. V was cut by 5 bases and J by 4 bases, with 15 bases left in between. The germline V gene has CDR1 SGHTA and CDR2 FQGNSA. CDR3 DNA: TGTGCCAGCAGCCAGAACAGGGTGCCCGGGGCCAACGTCCTGACTTTC. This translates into CASSQNRVPGANVLTF.

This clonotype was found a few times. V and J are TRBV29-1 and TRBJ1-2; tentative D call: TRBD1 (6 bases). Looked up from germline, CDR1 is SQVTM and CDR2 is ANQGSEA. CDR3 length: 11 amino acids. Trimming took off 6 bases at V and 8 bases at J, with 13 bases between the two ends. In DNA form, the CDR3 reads TGCAGCGTGGGGCAGGGGCGAGGCTACACCTTC. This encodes CSVGQGRGYTF. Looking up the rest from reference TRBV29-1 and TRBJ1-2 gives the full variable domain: SAVISQKPSRDICQRGTSLTIQCQVDSQVTMMFWYRQQPGQSLTLIATANQGSEATYESGFVIDKFPISRPNLTFSTLTVSNMSPEDSSIYLCSVGQGRGYTFGSGTRLTVV.

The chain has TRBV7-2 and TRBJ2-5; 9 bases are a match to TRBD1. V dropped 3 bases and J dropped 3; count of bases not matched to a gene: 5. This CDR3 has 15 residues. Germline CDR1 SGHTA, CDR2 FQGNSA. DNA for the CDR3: TGTGCCAGCAGCTTCGGGACAGGGAGGGAAGAGACCCAGTACTTC. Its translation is CASSFGTGREETQYF.

The CDR3 DNA reads TGTGCCAGCAGTCCTCGAGGTAGCGGGAAAAGAGATACGCAGTATTTT. Translation: CASSPRGSGKRDTQYF. The V call is TRBV6-5, the J call TRBJ2-3, with TRBD2 matching over 8 bases. This CDR3 spans 16 amino acids. V trimming: 5 bases; J trimming: 5 bases; junction bases outside the gene matches: 12. The germline V gene encodes CDR1 MNHEY and CDR2 SVGAGI.

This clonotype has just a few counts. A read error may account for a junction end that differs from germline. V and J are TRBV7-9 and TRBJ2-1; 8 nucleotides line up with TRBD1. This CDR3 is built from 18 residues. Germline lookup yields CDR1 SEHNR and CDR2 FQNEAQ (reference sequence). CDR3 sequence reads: CASSLATLRTGPYSEQFF. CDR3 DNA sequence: TGTGCCAGCAGCTTAGCTACCTTGAGGACAGGGCCCTACAGTGAGCAGTTCTTC.

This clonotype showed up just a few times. CDR3 sequence (DNA): TGTGCCAGCAGTCTCACAACCTACAATGAGCAGTTCTTC. It yields the protein CASSLTTYNEQFF. This chain links TRBV12-3 or TRBV12-4 with TRBJ2-1; D not resolved. Deletions cut 5 bases from V and 2 bases from J, with 7 bases between. The CDR3 sequence is 13 residues long.

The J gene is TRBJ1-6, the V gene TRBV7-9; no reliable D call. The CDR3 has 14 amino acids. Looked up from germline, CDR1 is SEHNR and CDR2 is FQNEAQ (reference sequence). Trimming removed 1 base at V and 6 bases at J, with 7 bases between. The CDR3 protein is CASSLVHSNSPLHF. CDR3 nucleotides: TGTGCCAGCAGCTTAGTTCATTCTAATTCACCCCTCCACTTT.

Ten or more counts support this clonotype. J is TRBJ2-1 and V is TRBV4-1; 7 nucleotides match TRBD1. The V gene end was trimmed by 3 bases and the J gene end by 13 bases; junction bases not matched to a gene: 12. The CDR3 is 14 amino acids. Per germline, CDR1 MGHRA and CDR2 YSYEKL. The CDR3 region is CASSHENRGREQFF. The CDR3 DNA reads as TGCGCCAGCAGCCATGAAAACAGGGGTCGGGAACAGTTCTTC.

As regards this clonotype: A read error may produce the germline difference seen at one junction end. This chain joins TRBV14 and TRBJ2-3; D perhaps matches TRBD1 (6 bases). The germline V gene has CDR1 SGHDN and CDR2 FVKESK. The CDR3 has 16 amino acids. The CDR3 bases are TGTGCCAGCAGCCAAGAGACAGGACTCCCCACAGATATGCAGTATTTT. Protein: CASSQETGLPTDMQYF.

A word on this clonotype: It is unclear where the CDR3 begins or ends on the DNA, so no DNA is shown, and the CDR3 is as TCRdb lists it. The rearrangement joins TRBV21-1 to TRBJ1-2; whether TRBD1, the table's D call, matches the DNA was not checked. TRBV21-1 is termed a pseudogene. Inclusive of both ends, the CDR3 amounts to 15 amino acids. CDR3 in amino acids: CARRWAVGINYGYTF.

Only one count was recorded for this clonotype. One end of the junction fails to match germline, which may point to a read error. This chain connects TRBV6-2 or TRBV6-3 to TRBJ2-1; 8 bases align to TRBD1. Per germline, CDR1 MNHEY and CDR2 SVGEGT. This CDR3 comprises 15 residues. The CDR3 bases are TGTGCCAGCGGTTACGTTGGACAGGGCGTGTATGAGCAGTTCTTC. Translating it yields CASGYVGQGVYEQFF.